The entry that follows covers one TCR beta chain sequence. Its matching antigen is unknown. This entry comes from a study of somatic mutations in cytotoxic T cells in rheumatoid arthritis. Study conclusions and caveats: Adjustment for multiple comparisons was not applied to the slight TRBV07 underrepresentation observed in rheumatoid arthritis patients. Age-matched healthy controls and rheumatoid arthritis patients had CD8+ T-cell clonality that did not differ significantly.

Using immunoSEQ multiplex PCR, the repertoire was profiled, and TCRdb retains in-frame clones only, with some absent. The sample shows 10,000 to 15,000 clones, less than 80% of them seen only once. The ends were cut back, 6 bases at V and 4 bases at J, with 17 bases in the middle. Germline V CDR1 and CDR2: SGHAT, FQNNGV. This CDR3 spans 15 amino acids. The sample consisted of CD8+ T cells sorted from blood. The source of this sequence is a man between 65 and 80 years old in good health. This chain connects TRBV11-2 to TRBJ2-3, with D maybe TRBD2 (6 bases). CDR3 nucleotides: TGTGCCAGCAGTACCTTGGTGGGGGGAGCAGATACGCAGTATTTT. Translation gives CASSTLVGGADTQYF. Combining the CDR3 with reference TRBV11-2 and TRBJ2-3 gives the whole variable domain EAGVAQSPRYKIIEKRQSVAFWCNPISGHATLYWYQQILGQGPKLLIQFQNNGVVDDSQLPKDRFSAERLKGVDSTLKIQPAKLEDSAVYLCASSTLVGGADTQYFGPGTRLTVL.